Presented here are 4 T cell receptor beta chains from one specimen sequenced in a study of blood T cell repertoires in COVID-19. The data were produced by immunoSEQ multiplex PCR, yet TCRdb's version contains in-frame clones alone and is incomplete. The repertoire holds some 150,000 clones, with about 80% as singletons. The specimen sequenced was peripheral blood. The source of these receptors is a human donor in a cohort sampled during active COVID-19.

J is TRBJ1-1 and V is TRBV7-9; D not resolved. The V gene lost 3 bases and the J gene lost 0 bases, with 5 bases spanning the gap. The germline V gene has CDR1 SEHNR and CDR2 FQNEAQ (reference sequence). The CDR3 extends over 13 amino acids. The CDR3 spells CASSFSVNTEAFF. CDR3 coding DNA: TGTGCCAGCAGCTTTTCAGTGAACACTGAAGCTTTCTTT.

CDR3: CASSRLTGGGTEAFF. CDR3 nucleotide sequence: TGTGCCAGCAGCCGATTGACAGGGGGAGGGACTGAAGCTTTCTTT. J is TRBJ1-1 and V is TRBV3-1 (or the pseudogene TRBV3-2); 9 positions agree with TRBD1. V was clipped by 4 bases and J by 5 bases; unmatched bases: 8. The V gene's germline CDR1 is LGHDT and CDR2 YNNKEL (reference sequence). CDR3 length: 15 amino acids.

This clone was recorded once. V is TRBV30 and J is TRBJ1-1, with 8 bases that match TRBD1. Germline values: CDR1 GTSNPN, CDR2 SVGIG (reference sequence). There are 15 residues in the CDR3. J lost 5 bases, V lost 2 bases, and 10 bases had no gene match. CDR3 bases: TGTGCCTGGAGTTCCGGGACAGGCCTTTTTACTGAAGCTTTCTTT. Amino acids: CAWSSGTGLFTEAFF.

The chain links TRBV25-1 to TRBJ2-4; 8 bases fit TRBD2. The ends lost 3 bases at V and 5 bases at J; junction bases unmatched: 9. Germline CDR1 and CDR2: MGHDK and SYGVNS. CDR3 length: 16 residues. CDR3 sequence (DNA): TGTGCCAGCAGTGACCTCGGGAGGGCGCCCGAAAACATTCAGTACTTC. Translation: CASSDLGRAPENIQYF.